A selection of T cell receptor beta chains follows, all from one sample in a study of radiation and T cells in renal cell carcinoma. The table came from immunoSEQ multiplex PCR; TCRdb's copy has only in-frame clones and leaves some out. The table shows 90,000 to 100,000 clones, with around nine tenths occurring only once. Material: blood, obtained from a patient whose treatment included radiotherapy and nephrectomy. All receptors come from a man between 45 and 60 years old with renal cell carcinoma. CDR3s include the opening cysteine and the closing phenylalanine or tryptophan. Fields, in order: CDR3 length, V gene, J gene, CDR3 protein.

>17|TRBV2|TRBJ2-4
CASSEAGLAGGLNIQYF
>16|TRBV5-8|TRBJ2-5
CASSFGLAGGGETQYF
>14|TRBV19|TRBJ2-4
CASSIPRAKNIQYF
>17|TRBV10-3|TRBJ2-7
CAISDLGIAGGAYEQYF
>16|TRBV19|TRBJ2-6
CASSIFGNSGANVLTF
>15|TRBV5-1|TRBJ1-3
CASSLGQGAGNTIYF
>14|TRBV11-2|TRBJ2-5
CASSSAAGGETQYF
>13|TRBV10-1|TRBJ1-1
CASSPDRGTEAFF
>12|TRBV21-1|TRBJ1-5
CASTPSNQPQHF
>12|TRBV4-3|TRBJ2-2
CASSRNTGELFF
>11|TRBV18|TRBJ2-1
CASSPRNEQFF
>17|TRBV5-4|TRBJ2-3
CASSAGTSGGNTDTQYF
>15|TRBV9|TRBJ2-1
CASSVGGAYRDEQFF
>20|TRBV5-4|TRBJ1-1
CASSKGGRQEGQLLKTEAFF
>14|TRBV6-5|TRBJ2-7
CASSPGQVPLKQYF
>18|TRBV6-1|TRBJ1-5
CASSEDGNPDRGLRPQHF
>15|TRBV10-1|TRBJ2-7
CASSEIQGAGYEQYF
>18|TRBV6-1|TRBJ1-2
CASSDRGTGNRPSGGYTF
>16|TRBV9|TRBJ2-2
CASSVRDSPNTGELFF
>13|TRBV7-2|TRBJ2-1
CASRSPFPNEQFF
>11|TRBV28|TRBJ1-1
CASSGHYEAFF
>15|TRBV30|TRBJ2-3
CAWSKASGSTDTQYF
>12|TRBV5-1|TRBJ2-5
CASSLQGKTQYF
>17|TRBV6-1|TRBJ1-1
CASSEIGVRLRNTEAFF
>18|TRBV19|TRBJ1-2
CASSTNLVPGQGNYGYTF
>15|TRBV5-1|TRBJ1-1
CASSSSGGALTEAFF
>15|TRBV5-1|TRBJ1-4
CASSADRGRDEKLFF
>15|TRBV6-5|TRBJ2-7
CASRVAGQGSYEQYF
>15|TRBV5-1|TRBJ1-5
CASSLDGGADQPQHF
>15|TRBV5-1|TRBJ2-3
CASSLGQSFTDTQYF
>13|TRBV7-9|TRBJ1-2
CASSQTTTGGYTF
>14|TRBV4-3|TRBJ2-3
CASSQDWVSDTQYF
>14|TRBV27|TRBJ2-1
CASRQPDAVNEQFF
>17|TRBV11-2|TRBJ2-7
CASSLDLSGGARYEQYF
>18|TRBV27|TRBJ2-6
CASSFRGVRYSGANVLTF
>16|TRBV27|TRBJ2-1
CASSLWAPLGNNEQFF
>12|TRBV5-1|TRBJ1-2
CASSEQNYGYTF
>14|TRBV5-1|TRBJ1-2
CASSYATGYYGYTF
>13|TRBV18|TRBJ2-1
CASSPTPYNEQFF
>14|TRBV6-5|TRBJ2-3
CASARGQDTDTQYF
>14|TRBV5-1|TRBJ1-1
CASSLLGENTEAFF
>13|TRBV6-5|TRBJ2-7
CASSFPGTVEQYF
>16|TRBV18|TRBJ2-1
CASSREFAGGPNEQFF
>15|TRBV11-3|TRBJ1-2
CASSLAVRANYGYTF
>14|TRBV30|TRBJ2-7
CAWSPGTVTYEQYF
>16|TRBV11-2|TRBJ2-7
CASSPLGGPNYYEQYF
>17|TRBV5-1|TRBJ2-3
CASSLGLAGGSTDTQYF
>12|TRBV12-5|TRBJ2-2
CASGWGSGELFF
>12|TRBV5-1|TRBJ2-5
CASQIPQETQYF
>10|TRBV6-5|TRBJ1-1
CASSYSEAFF
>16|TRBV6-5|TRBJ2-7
CASSYDSAGTTYEQYF
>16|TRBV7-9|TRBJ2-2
CASSLGGISNTGELFF
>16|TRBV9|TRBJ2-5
CASSVAAGGPYETQYF
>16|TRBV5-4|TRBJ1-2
CASSLAQGASRGGYTF